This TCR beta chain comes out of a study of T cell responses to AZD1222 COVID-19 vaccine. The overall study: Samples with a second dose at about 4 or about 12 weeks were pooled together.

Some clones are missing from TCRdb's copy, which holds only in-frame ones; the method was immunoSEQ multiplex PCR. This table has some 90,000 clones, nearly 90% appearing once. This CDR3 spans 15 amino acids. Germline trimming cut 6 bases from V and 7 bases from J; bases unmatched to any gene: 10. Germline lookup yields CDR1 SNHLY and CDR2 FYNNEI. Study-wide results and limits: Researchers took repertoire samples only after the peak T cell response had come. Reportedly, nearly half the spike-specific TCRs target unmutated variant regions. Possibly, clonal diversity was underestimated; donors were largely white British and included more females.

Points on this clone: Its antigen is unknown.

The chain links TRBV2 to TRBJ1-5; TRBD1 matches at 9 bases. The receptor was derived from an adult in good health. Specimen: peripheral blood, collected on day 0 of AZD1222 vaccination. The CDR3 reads CASREQGARSQPQHF. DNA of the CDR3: TGTGCCAGCAGGGAACAGGGGGCGCGTTCCCAGCCCCAGCATTTT.